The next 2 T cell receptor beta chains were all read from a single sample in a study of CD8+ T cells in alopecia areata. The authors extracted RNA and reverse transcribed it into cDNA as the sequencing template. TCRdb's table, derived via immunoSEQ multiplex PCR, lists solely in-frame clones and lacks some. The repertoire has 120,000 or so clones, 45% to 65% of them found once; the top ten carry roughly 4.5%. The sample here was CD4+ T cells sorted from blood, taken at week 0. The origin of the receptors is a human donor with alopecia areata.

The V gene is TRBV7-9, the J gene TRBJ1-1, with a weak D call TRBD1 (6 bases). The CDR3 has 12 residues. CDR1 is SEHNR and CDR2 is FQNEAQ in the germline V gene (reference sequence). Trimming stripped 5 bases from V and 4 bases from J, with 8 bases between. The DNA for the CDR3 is TGTGCCAGCAGCGAGGGGGGCACTGAAGCTTTCTTT. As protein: CASSEGGTEAFF.

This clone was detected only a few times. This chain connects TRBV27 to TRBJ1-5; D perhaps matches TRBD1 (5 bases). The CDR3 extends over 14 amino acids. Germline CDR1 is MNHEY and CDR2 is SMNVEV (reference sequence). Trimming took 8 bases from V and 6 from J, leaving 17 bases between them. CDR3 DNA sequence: TGTGCCAGCCCTCCGGGGGTCGGGAGTCAGCCCCAGCATTTT. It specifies CASPPGVGSQPQHF.